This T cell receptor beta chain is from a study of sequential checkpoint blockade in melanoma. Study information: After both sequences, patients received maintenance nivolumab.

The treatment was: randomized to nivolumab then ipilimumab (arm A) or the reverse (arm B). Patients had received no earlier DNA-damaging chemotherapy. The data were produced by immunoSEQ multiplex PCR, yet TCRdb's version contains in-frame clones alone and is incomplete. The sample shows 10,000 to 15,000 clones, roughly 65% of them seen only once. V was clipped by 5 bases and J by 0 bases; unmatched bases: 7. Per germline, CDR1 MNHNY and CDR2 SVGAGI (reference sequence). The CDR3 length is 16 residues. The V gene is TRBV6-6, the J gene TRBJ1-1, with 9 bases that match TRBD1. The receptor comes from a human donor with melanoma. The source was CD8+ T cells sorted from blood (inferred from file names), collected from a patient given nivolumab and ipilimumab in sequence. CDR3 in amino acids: CASSPQGAGVNTEAFF. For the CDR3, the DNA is TGTGCCAGCAGTCCACAGGGGGCCGGGGTGAACACTGAAGCTTTCTTT.